Listed here are 32 T cell receptor beta chains from one sample, sequenced in a study of cytomegalovirus exposure and HLA in healthy donors. PCR employed 60 Vbeta and 13 Jbeta primers. TCRdb keeps only in-frame clones here, not all; method: immunoSEQ multiplex PCR. The table lists approximately 47,000 clones. The sequenced material came from PBMCs. The receptors were gathered from a male donor in good health and CMV-seronegative.

Details on this clone: The same CDR3 can be traced to other DNA sequences in this sample. The genes are TRBV6-1 and TRBJ2-3, with 13 bases lining up with TRBD2. Trimming cost V 2 bases and J 4 bases; bases outside gene matches: 0. CDR1 is MNHNS, CDR2 SASEGT, per germline. The CDR3 is made up of 15 amino acids. In DNA form, the CDR3 reads TGTGCCAGCAGTGAAACTAGCGGGGGGGCAGATACGCAGTATTTT. Protein sequence: CASSETSGGADTQYF.

The chain employs TRBV4-1 and TRBJ2-2; 8 positions agree with TRBD2. The V gene end was trimmed by 2 bases and the J gene end by 8 bases; junction bases not matched to a gene: 13. CDR1 MGHRA and CDR2 YSYEKL come from the germline V gene. The CDR3 is 17 residues long. CDR3 bases: TGCGCCAGCAGCCAAAGGGGACTAAGCGGGAGTGGTGGGGAGCTGTTTTTT. Protein sequence: CASSQRGLSGSGGELFF.

Note on this clone: Different DNA sequences within this sample yield the same CDR3. This chain uses TRBV4-3 with TRBJ2-7, with a weak D call TRBD1 (6 bases). Germline CDR1 LGHNA, CDR2 YSLEER. The CDR3 is made up of 13 amino acids. V was cut by 3 bases and J by 1 base, with 7 bases left in between. DNA for the CDR3: TGCGCCAGCAGCCAGGACAGTTCCTACGAGCAGTACTTC. Its protein product is CASSQDSSYEQYF.

The chain couples TRBV18 to TRBJ2-3; D is unresolved. The germline V gene encodes CDR1 KGHSH and CDR2 LQKENI. The CDR3 is 14 amino acids. Trimming left V 6 bases short and J 5 bases short, with 15 bases between. The CDR3 nucleotides are TGTGCCAGCTCCCCCCCCTCCGGCGGAGATACGCAGTATTTT. This codes for CASSPPSGGDTQYF.

This chain uses TRBV6-6 with TRBJ1-2; D ambiguous. The V end was cut by 6 bases, the J end by 6 bases, with 11 bases between. Germline V gene sequence: CDR1 MNHNY, CDR2 SVGAGI (reference sequence). CDR3 size: 12 residues. The CDR3 nucleotides read TGTGCCAGCAGAGGACTGAGAGATGGCTACACCTTC. This gives the protein CASRGLRDGYTF.

The genes are TRBV5-1 and TRBJ1-2, with D hard to call. Germline CDR1 and CDR2: SGHRS and YFSETQ. Trimming removed 4 bases at V and 8 bases at J, with 15 bases between. The CDR3 is 13 residues long. The CDR3 bases are TGCGCCAGCAGCGCGGACGGGTGGAGGGGCTACACCTTC. Protein: CASSADGWRGYTF. Filled out from reference TRBV5-1 and TRBJ1-2, the complete variable domain reads KAGVTQTPRYLIKTRGQQVTLSCSPISGHRSVSWYQQTPGQGLQFLFEYFSETQRNKGNFPGRFSGRQFSNSRSEMNVSTLELGDSALYLCASSADGWRGYTFGSGTRLTVV.

The chain couples TRBV18 to TRBJ2-3, with TRBD2 matching over 9 bases. CDR3 length: 17 amino acids. Trimming cost V 4 bases and J 2 bases; bases outside gene matches: 10. The germline V gene has CDR1 KGHSH and CDR2 LQKENI. The CDR3: CASSRSISGGTTDTQYF. CDR3 nucleotides: TGTGCCAGCTCACGATCTATTAGCGGGGGAACCACAGATACGCAGTATTTT.

The V and J genes are TRBV6-5 and TRBJ2-7; D might be TRBD2 (6 bases). The CDR3 is made up of 15 amino acids. Germline CDR1 and CDR2: MNHEY and SVGAGI. The ends were cut back, 1 base at V and 2 bases at J, with 12 bases in the middle. This CDR3 reads CASSYFRDSPYEQYF. The CDR3, as DNA: TGTGCCAGCAGTTACTTCCGGGACTCCCCCTACGAGCAGTACTTC.

Regarding this clone: At one boundary the junction diverges from the germline segment, which might be a read error. The V call is TRBV7-7, the J call TRBJ2-5, with D maybe TRBD2 (7 bases). CDR1 is SSHAT, CDR2 FNYEAQ, per germline (reference sequence). The CDR3 contains 14 residues. The CDR3 region is CASSLGGGGETQYF. In DNA form, the CDR3 reads TGTGCTAGCAGCTTAGGAGGGGGGGGAGAGACCCAGTACTTC.

The chain has TRBV6-5 and TRBJ1-1; a weak D match, TRBD1 (5 bases). The CDR3 is 14 residues long. Germline V lookup: CDR1 MNHEY, CDR2 SVGAGI. Trimming removed 6 bases from V and 10 bases from J, with 21 bases in between. CDR3 nucleotide sequence: TGTGCCAGCAGCCCCGGGGGAGGGCAGCGTCCAGCTTTCTTT. Its translation: CASSPGGGQRPAFF.

The chain joins TRBV18 to TRBJ2-7; no reliable D call. The CDR3 runs 13 residues. The V gene lost 5 bases and the J gene lost 4 bases, with 12 bases spanning the gap. Germline V gene lookup returns CDR1 KGHSH and CDR2 LQKENI. The CDR3 DNA is TGTGCCAGCTCATCCACTCAGGATTACGAGCAGTACTTC. Translating it yields CASSSTQDYEQYF.

The DNA of the CDR3 is TGTGCCAGCAGCGTAGCCCTAGCGGGGGGAACAGATACGCAGTATTTT. This codes for CASSVALAGGTDTQYF. The chain links TRBV9 to TRBJ2-3, with 11 bases that match TRBD2. Unmatched junction bases numbered 3, after V lost 0 bases and J lost 3 bases. Per germline, CDR1 SGDLS and CDR2 YYNGEE. The length of the CDR3 is 16 residues.

The rearrangement joins TRBV4-1 to TRBJ2-7; 9 nucleotides align to TRBD1. CDR1 is MGHRA, CDR2 YSYEKL, per germline. J gave up 3 bases and V 3 bases, and 9 bases lay outside the gene matches. This CDR3 is 16 amino acids long. DNA for the CDR3: TGCGCCAGCAGCCATATAGGACAGGGGCTATACTACGAGCAGTACTTC. This codes for CASSHIGQGLYYEQYF.

This rearrangement joins TRBV6-5 to TRBJ2-7; D is unresolved. The CDR3 is 16 amino acids. The germline V gene encodes CDR1 MNHEY and CDR2 SVGAGI. V lost 0 bases and J lost 0, with 12 bases in between. The CDR3 DNA reads TGTGCCAGCAGTTACTCGCTAAATTACCTCTCCTACGAGCAGTACTTC. It translates to CASSYSLNYLSYEQYF.

This sequence joins TRBV13 and TRBJ2-7, with TRBD2 matching 8 bases. Trimming took 7 bases from V and 4 from J; bases not matched to a gene: 18. CDR3 length: 17 amino acids. The germline gives CDR1 PRHDT, CDR2 FYEKMQ (reference sequence). CDR3 bases: TGTGCCAGCATCCTCGGGGGGGAGCTAAGCGGGTCGTACGAGCAGTACTTC. It is translated as CASILGGELSGSYEQYF.

J is TRBJ1-2 and V is TRBV30; the match to TRBD1 covers 11 bases. V lost 3 bases and J lost 8; bases outside the gene matches: 5. The germline V gene encodes CDR1 GTSNPN and CDR2 SVGIG (reference sequence). The CDR3 consists of 13 residues. Written as DNA, the CDR3 is TGTGCCTGGAGGGACAGGGGGCAGGAGGGCTACACCTTC. This codes for CAWRDRGQEGYTF.

This chain uses TRBV6-6 with TRBJ1-1; D unclear. CDR3 size: 11 residues. Germline V gene sequence: CDR1 MNHNY, CDR2 SVGAGI (reference sequence). V lost 7 bases, J lost 8 bases, and 11 bases lay in between. CDR3 coding DNA: TGTGCCAGCAATGAGGGCAACGAAGCTTTCTTT. Its protein product is CASNEGNEAFF.

V is TRBV7-2 and J is TRBJ1-2, with TRBD1 identical over 7 bases. The CDR3 runs to 14 residues. Germline V CDR1 and CDR2: SGHTA, FQGNSA. V dropped 3 bases and J dropped 2; count of bases not matched to a gene: 3. The CDR3 DNA reads as TGTGCCAGCAGCTTGAGGGGGCAAAACTATGGCTACACCTTC. It translates to CASSLRGQNYGYTF.

The rearrangement links TRBV29-1 to TRBJ2-1, with D perhaps TRBD1 (5 bases). This CDR3 region has 13 residues. The V gene's germline CDR1 is SQVTM and CDR2 ANQGSEA. V was trimmed by 3 bases and J by 8 bases, leaving 14 bases between them. The CDR3 sequence is CSVDQGGRDEQFF. CDR3 nucleotides: TGCAGCGTTGACCAGGGCGGACGAGATGAGCAGTTCTTC.

The chain couples TRBV10-3 to TRBJ1-1; D is possibly TRBD1 (5 bases). The CDR3 is 13 amino acids. Trimming left V 4 bases short and J 5 bases short, with 11 bases between. From germline, CDR1 is ENHRY and CDR2 SYGVKD. As DNA, the CDR3 is TGTGCCATCAGTGTTGGGGGGGAAACTGAAGCTTTCTTT. Residues: CAISVGGETEAFF.

V is TRBV9 and J is TRBJ1-6; maybe TRBD1 (5 bases). This CDR3 is 14 amino acids long. CDR1 and CDR2 from the germline V gene are SGDLS and YYNGEE. Trimming removed 0 bases at V and 6 bases at J, with 7 bases between. CDR3 sequence: CASSVGGVNSPLHF. CDR3 coding DNA: TGTGCCAGCAGCGTAGGGGGGGTTAATTCACCCCTCCACTTT.

The chain couples TRBV9 to TRBJ1-6; the D is unclear. CDR3 length: 15 amino acids. V was pared by 4 bases and J by 6 bases, with 14 bases between. Looked up from germline, CDR1 is SGDLS and CDR2 is YYNGEE. In DNA, the CDR3 is TGTGCCAGCAGCAGCGGCCTGCCGGGTAATTCACCCCTCCACTTT. This gives the protein CASSSGLPGNSPLHF.

V usage is TRBV7-3 and J usage is TRBJ2-2; D may be TRBD2 (6 bases). The length of the CDR3 is 15 residues. The V and J ends lost 4 bases and 3 bases respectively, with 12 bases between them. In germline, CDR1 is SGHTA, CDR2 FQGTGA. CDR3 bases: TGTGCCAGCAGCTCCTCCGGGGGTCACACCGGGGAGCTGTTTTTT. Amino acid sequence: CASSSSGGHTGELFF.

In regard to this clone: The sample contains more than one DNA sequence encoding this CDR3. The rearrangement joins TRBV13 to TRBJ2-7, with 8 bases identical to TRBD2. V was clipped by 1 base and J by 4 bases; unmatched bases: 3. Germline-derived CDR1 and CDR2 are PRHDT and FYEKMQ (reference sequence). The CDR3 totals 14 residues. CDR3: CASSLEGLAYEQYF. CDR3 bases: TGTGCCAGCAGCTTAGAAGGACTAGCTTACGAGCAGTACTTC.

CDR3 in amino acids: CASSQEGQGARQPQHF. The CDR3 DNA reads TGCGCCAGCAGCCAAGAAGGGCAGGGGGCTAGGCAGCCCCAGCATTTT. The rearrangement joins TRBV4-1 to TRBJ1-5; 8 positions agree with TRBD1. Per the germline V gene, CDR1 is MGHRA and CDR2 is YSYEKL. J gave up 7 bases and V 0 bases, and 8 bases lay outside the gene matches. The CDR3 length is 16 residues.

The rearrangement joins TRBV9 to TRBJ2-5; D might be TRBD2 (6 bases). This CDR3 spans 14 amino acids. Trimming cost V 6 bases and J 2 bases, with 14 bases left between them. Germline assignment: CDR1 SGDLS and CDR2 YYNGEE. This CDR3 reads CASTVSAGQETQYF. In nucleotides, the CDR3 is TGTGCCAGCACCGTCTCGGCGGGGCAAGAGACCCAGTACTTC.

The chain recombines TRBV15 with TRBJ1-1; 9 bases are shared with TRBD1. V lost 5 bases to trimming and J lost 6 bases; unmatched junction nucleotides: 7. The CDR3 is 14 residues long. Germline CDR1 is LNHNV and CDR2 is YYDKDF (reference sequence). The CDR3 is CATSARTGVSEAFF. CDR3 sequence (DNA): TGTGCCACCAGCGCGCGGACAGGGGTTTCTGAAGCTTTCTTT.

The gene calls are TRBV29-1 and TRBJ1-1; 11 nucleotides align to TRBD1. Germline CDR1 reads SQVTM; CDR2 reads ANQGSEA. Germline trimming cut 6 bases from V and 5 bases from J; bases unmatched to any gene: 8. This CDR3 has 14 amino acids. The CDR3 DNA sequence: TGCAGCGTGGCGGACAGGGGGCCGGGGACTGAAGCTTTCTTT. Protein product: CSVADRGPGTEAFF.

V gene TRBV5-4 combines with J gene TRBJ1-2; 7 nucleotides line up with TRBD1. Per germline, CDR1 SGHNT and CDR2 YYREEE (reference sequence). This CDR3 comprises 15 residues. V lost 4 bases, J lost 1 base, and 7 bases stayed unmatched. The CDR3 loop reads CASSSWDRLNYGYTF. The CDR3 DNA follows: TGTGCCAGCAGCAGCTGGGACAGACTTAACTATGGCTACACCTTC.

This rearrangement joins TRBV7-3 to TRBJ2-3; a weak D match, TRBD2 (5 bases). Germline CDR1 reads SGHTA; CDR2 reads FQGTGA. Trimming took off 5 bases at V and 2 bases at J, with 11 bases between the two ends. The CDR3 is 14 residues long. The CDR3 sequence is CASSPGLDTDTQYF. CDR3 DNA sequence: TGTGCCAGCAGCCCCGGACTCGACACAGATACGCAGTATTTT.

The gene calls are TRBV29-1 and TRBJ2-7; perhaps TRBD1 as D (5 bases). The CDR3 is made up of 12 amino acids. The germline gives CDR1 SQVTM, CDR2 ANQGSEA. V lost 4 bases, J lost 3 bases, and 10 bases lay in between. CDR3 region: CSVVRVGYEQYF. The CDR3 DNA follows: TGCAGCGTTGTCAGGGTAGGCTACGAGCAGTACTTC.

This chain connects TRBV4-1 to TRBJ1-6, with 7 bases identical to TRBD1. CDR3 size: 14 residues. V lost 3 bases and J lost 10; bases outside the gene matches: 6. Germline V gene data show CDR1 as MGHRA and CDR2 as YSYEKL. The CDR3: CASSHTGVGSPLHF. In DNA, the CDR3 is TGCGCCAGCAGCCACACAGGGGTTGGCTCACCCCTCCACTTT.